These 15 T cell receptor beta chains came from one sample sequenced in a study of blood T cell repertoires in COVID-19. Repertoires were generated with immunoSEQ multiplex PCR, while TCRdb's copy carries only in-frame clones and drops some. The sample shows under 350,000 clones, about 88% of them seen only once. The sequencing sample was made of peripheral blood. The origin of the receptors is a young man with active or convalescent COVID-19.

The J gene is TRBJ2-2, the V gene TRBV2, with D maybe TRBD1 (7 bases). CDR3 length: 14 amino acids. Germline CDR1 SNHLY, CDR2 FYNNEI. V was pared by 9 bases and J by 1 base, with 12 bases between. CDR3 region: CARGGTVNTGELFF. DNA for the CDR3: TGTGCCAGAGGGGGGACAGTGAACACCGGGGAGCTGTTTTTT.

V gene TRBV30 combines with J gene TRBJ1-4; the D is unclear. The CDR3 contains 13 residues. With 4 bases removed from V and 7 bases from J, the gap between germline ends came to 13 bases. CDR1 and CDR2 (germline): GTSNPN, SVGIG (reference sequence). The CDR3 DNA is TGTGCCTGGACTGGGCGTAGAGTTGAAAAACTGTTTTTT. Translated, it gives CAWTGRRVEKLFF.

This clone was detected a few times. The rearrangement links TRBV30 to TRBJ2-7; 8 bases are a match to TRBD1. CDR3 length: 12 residues. The J segment lost 8 bases and the V segment lost 5 bases, leaving 8 bases of the junction unmatched. CDR1 GTSNPN and CDR2 SVGIG come from the germline V gene (reference sequence). CDR3 sequence (DNA): TGTGCCTGGGGACAGGGATCACTCAAGCAGTACTTC. This sequence encodes CAWGQGSLKQYF.

This chain links TRBV9 with TRBJ1-3, with D unclear. V was cut by 7 bases and J by 3 bases, with 8 bases left in between. Germline V gene sequence: CDR1 SGDLS, CDR2 YYNGEE. The CDR3 consists of 12 residues. The CDR3 coding sequence is TGTGCCAGCTCCACGGTTGGAAACACCATATATTTT. Translating gives CASSTVGNTIYF. Supplemented by reference TRBV9 and TRBJ1-3, the full variable domain reads DSGVTQTPKHLITATGQRVTLRCSPRSGDLSVYWYQQSLDQGLQFLIQYYNGEERAKGNILERFSAQQFPDLHSELNLSSLELGDSALYFCASSTVGNTIYFGEGSWLTVV.

The chain uses TRBV6-6 and TRBJ1-1, with D unresolved. Trimming cost V 2 bases and J 3 bases, with 10 bases left between them. The length of the CDR3 is 14 residues. Germline values: CDR1 MNHNY, CDR2 SVGAGI (reference sequence). In DNA form, the CDR3 reads TGTGCCAGCAGTTACCCTCCGGTGTACACTGAAGCTTTCTTT. This gives the protein CASSYPPVYTEAFF.

A few counts support this clone. The J gene is TRBJ1-4, the V gene TRBV7-9, with D unresolved. V dropped 5 bases and J dropped 8 bases, with 9 bases sitting between them. Germline assignment: CDR1 SEHNR and CDR2 FQNEAQ (reference sequence). This CDR3 region has 12 residues. The CDR3 spells CASSPEAEKLFF. In nucleotides, the CDR3 is TGTGCCAGCAGCCCGGAGGCAGAAAAACTGTTTTTT.

The rearrangement uses TRBV28 and TRBJ1-4; D is undetermined. CDR1 is MDHEN, CDR2 SYDVKM, per germline. The CDR3 loop spans 14 amino acids. V lost 7 bases and J 5 bases, leaving 14 bases between the germline ends. The chain's CDR3 is CASTEVAPNEKLFF. The CDR3 DNA follows: TGTGCCAGCACCGAGGTTGCCCCAAATGAAAAACTGTTTTTT.

The gene calls are TRBV18 and TRBJ1-4; D may be TRBD1 (5 bases). The ends were cut back, 3 bases at V and 11 bases at J, with 25 bases in the middle. Germline CDR1 is KGHSH and CDR2 is LQKENI. The CDR3 loop spans 17 amino acids. CDR3 loop: CASSPNTVGQRVDKLFF. Here the CDR3 DNA reads TGTGCCAGCTCACCCAATACCGTGGGGCAGCGGGTAGACAAACTGTTTTTT.

This clone came up many times. The CDR3 DNA sequence: TGTGCCAGCAGTTTAACCGGGTTCTCTGGAAACACCATATATTTT. This codes for CASSLTGFSGNTIYF. The gene calls are TRBV6-5 and TRBJ1-3; D ambiguous. Germline CDR1 is MNHEY and CDR2 is SVGAGI. Trimming took 4 bases from V and 0 from J, leaving 10 bases between them. There are 15 residues in the CDR3.

The chain is built from TRBV11-2 and TRBJ2-1; no clear D gene. Trimming removed 3 bases from V and 4 bases from J, with 10 bases in between. Germline CDR1 reads SGHAT; CDR2 reads FQNNGV. The CDR3 runs to 14 residues. CDR3 loop: CASSFSTEYNEQFF. The CDR3 nucleotides read TGTGCCAGCAGCTTTTCGACGGAGTACAATGAGCAGTTCTTC.

The J gene is TRBJ2-3, the V gene TRBV7-3; D might be TRBD1 (5 bases). In germline, CDR1 is SGHTA, CDR2 FQGTGA. The germline V and J ends were trimmed by 4 bases and 5 bases, with 16 bases remaining between them. This CDR3 comprises 15 residues. The CDR3 DNA sequence: TGTGCCAGCAGCTCCCTATCCAGGGTAGGAGATACGCAGTATTTT. It yields the protein CASSSLSRVGDTQYF. Looking up the rest from reference TRBV7-3 and TRBJ2-3 gives the full variable domain: GAGVSQTPSNKVTEKGKYVELRCDPISGHTALYWYRQSLGQGPEFLIYFQGTGAADDSGLPNDRFFAVRPEGSVSTLKIQRTERGDSAVYLCASSSLSRVGDTQYFGPGTRLTVL.

The J gene is TRBJ2-1, the V gene TRBV12-3 or TRBV12-4; D is unresolved. With 5 bases removed from V and 10 bases from J, the gap between germline ends came to 9 bases. CDR3 size: 11 residues. The CDR3 sequence is CASSPRGEQFF. CDR3 sequence (DNA): TGTGCCAGCAGTCCGAGAGGCGAGCAGTTCTTC.

This clone was recorded a few times. The rearrangement uses TRBV19 and TRBJ2-3, with D perhaps TRBD1 (6 bases). Trimming took off 3 bases at V and 6 bases at J, with 19 bases between the two ends. The CDR3 runs to 16 residues. Germline CDR1 reads LNHDA; CDR2 reads SQIVND (reference sequence). CDR3 in amino acids: CASSIDARGSWDTQYF. The CDR3, as DNA: TGTGCCAGTAGTATCGACGCCAGGGGAAGTTGGGATACGCAGTATTTT.

The rearrangement links TRBV19 to TRBJ2-7; 8 bases agree with TRBD2. Unmatched junction bases numbered 3, after V lost 5 bases and J lost 3 bases. The CDR3 runs 13 residues. Germline values: CDR1 LNHDA, CDR2 SQIVND (reference sequence). The CDR3 region has the DNA TGTGCCAGTAGTCGGCTAGCGGGCTACGAGCAGTACTTC. Translated: CASSRLAGYEQYF.

This clone occurred a few times. The chain uses TRBV5-6 and TRBJ2-7, with D perhaps TRBD2 (5 bases). V was shortened by 0 bases and J by 6 bases, with 10 bases between the two germline ends. Germline CDR1 reads SGHDT; CDR2 reads YYEEEE. This CDR3 is built from 13 residues. The CDR3 DNA follows: TGTGCCAGCAGCTTGGCCGGCGGGCCCGAGCAGTACTTC. Encoded protein: CASSLAGGPEQYF.